This is a list of T cell receptor beta chains from one sample in a study of blood T cell repertoires in COVID-19. The protocol was immunoSEQ multiplex PCR, while the TCRdb copy is restricted to in-frame clones and leaves out a portion. The sample lists about 200,000 clones, roughly 80% occurring once. The material sequenced was PBMCs or T cells enriched from blood (not recorded which). Source of these receptors: a man aged 40-49 years who had recovered from COVID-19. Each CDR3 is given with its conserved first and last residue. A D gene is named only where the DNA matches it firmly. Clone size is given for some rows only: seen once, a few or many times, or a class if the clone is expanded.

v_gene	d_gene	abundance	j_gene	CDR3nt	CDR3aa
TRBV7-6	-	-	TRBJ1-4	TGTGCCAGCAGCCACGGGGGAAGCAACGAAAAACTGTTTTTT	CASSHGGSNEKLFF
TRBV6-4	-	-	TRBJ2-1	TGTGCCAGCAGTGACGACCAGGATGGGGAGCAGTTCTTC	CASSDDQDGEQFF
TRBV5-4	TRBD2	-	TRBJ2-5	TGTGCCAGCAGCCTAGTGCTAGCGGGGGGACAAGAGACCCAGTACTTC	CASSLVLAGGQETQYF
TRBV4-1	TRBD1	-	TRBJ1-1	TGCGCCAGCAGCCCTGGGACAGGAAGGAGTCCTGAAGCTTTCTTT	CASSPGTGRSPEAFF
TRBV7-6	TRBD2	-	TRBJ2-3	TGTGCCAGCAGCTTATATGGGCAGGGAGGGTTCAGGTCTGATACGCAGTATTTT	CASSLYGQGGFRSDTQYF
TRBV18	-	-	TRBJ1-2	TGTGCCAGCTCACCACAAGGTAGCAGGGGCCTTCGAGACTATGGCTACACCTTC	CASSPQGSRGLRDYGYTF
TRBV4-3	-	few	TRBJ1-2	TGCGCCAGCAGCCAAGATCGGAGGGGCTACACCTTC	CASSQDRRGYTF
TRBV5-1	TRBD2	once	TRBJ2-5	TGCGCCAGCAGCTCGCCGGGGGGTAGACAGACCCAGTACTTC	CASSSPGGRQTQYF
TRBV11-2	-	many	TRBJ2-5	TGTGCCAGCAGCTTATCCGAATTGGGGCGAGAGACCCAGTACTTC	CASSLSELGRETQYF
TRBV7-9	TRBD1	-	TRBJ1-2	TGTGCCAGCAGCCGGGGACAGACCCGATATGGCTACACCTTC	CASSRGQTRYGYTF
TRBV5-6	TRBD2	-	TRBJ2-1	TGTGCCAGCAGCTTGGGGACTAGCGGGCGCGAGCAGTTCTTC	CASSLGTSGREQFF
TRBV6-5	-	-	TRBJ2-2	TGTGCCAGCAGTCTACAGGGGAACACCGGGGAGCTGTTTTTT	CASSLQGNTGELFF
TRBV7-2	-	-	TRBJ2-5	TGTGCCAGCAGCTTGGGCCTACAGGGAGTTGGTGCGGAGACCCAGTACTTC	CASSLGLQGVGAETQYF
TRBV7-2	-	once	TRBJ1-1	TGTGCCAGCAGCTTAGCCCGGAGGGGAGTGAACACTGAAGCTTTCTTT	CASSLARRGVNTEAFF
TRBV3-1/TRBV3-2	-	-	TRBJ2-7	TGTGCCAGCAGCCAAATGTCAGAAGTCACCTACGAGCAGTACTTC	CASSQMSEVTYEQYF
TRBV5-6	TRBD2	-	TRBJ2-1	TGTGCCAGCAGCTTGCTACTAGCGGGGAACAATGAGCAGTTCTTC	CASSLLLAGNNEQFF
TRBV5-1	TRBD1	-	TRBJ2-7	TGCGCCAGCAGCCTCGCGCAGGGGGCTCAGGAGCAGTACTTC	CASSLAQGAQEQYF